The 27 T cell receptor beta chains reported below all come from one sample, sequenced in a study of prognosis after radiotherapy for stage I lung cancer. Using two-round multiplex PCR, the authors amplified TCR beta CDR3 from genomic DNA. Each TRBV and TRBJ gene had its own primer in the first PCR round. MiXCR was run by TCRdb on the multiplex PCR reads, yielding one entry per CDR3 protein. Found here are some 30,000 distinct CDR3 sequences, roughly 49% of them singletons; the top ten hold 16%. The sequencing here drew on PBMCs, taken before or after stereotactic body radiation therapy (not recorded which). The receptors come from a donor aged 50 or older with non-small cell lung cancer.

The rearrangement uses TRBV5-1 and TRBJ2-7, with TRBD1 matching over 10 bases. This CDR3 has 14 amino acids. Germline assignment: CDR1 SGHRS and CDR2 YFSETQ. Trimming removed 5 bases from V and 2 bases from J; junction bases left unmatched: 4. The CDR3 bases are TGCGCCAGCAGGCAAGGACAGGGGGCCTACGAGCAGTACTTC. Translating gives CASRQGQGAYEQYF.

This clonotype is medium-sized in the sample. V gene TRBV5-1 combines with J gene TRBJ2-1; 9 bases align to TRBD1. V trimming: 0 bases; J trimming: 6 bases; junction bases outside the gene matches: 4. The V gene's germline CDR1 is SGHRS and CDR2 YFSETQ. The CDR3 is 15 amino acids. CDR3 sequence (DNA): TGCGCCAGCAGCTTGGGCGGGACAGGGAGCAATGAGCAGTTCTTC. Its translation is CASSLGGTGSNEQFF.

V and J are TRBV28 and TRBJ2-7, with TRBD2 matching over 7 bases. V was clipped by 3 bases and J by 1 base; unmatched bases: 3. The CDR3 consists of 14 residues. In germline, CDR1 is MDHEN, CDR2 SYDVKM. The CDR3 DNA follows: TGTGCCAGCAGTTTCGGCGGGAGTTCCTACGAGCAGTACTTC. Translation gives CASSFGGSSYEQYF. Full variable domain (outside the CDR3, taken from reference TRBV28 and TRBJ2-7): DVKVTQSSRYLVKRTGEKVFLECVQDMDHENMFWYRQDPGLGLRLIYFSYDVKMKEKGDIPEGYSVSREKKERFSLILESASTNQTSMYLCASSFGGSSYEQYFGPGTRLTVT.

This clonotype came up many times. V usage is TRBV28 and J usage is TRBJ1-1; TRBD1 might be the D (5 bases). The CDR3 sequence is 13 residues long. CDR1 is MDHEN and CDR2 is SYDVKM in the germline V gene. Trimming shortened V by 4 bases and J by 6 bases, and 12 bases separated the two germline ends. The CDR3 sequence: CASSSGSRAEAFF. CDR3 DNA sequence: TGTGCCAGCAGTTCAGGGAGCCGTGCTGAAGCTTTCTTT.

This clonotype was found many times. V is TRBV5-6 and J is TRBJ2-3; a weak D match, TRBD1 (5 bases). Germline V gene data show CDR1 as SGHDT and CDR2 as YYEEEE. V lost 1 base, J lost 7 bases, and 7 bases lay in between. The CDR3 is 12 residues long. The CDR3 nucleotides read TGTGCCAGCAGCTTGAGGGGTTATACGCAGTATTTT. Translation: CASSLRGYTQYF.

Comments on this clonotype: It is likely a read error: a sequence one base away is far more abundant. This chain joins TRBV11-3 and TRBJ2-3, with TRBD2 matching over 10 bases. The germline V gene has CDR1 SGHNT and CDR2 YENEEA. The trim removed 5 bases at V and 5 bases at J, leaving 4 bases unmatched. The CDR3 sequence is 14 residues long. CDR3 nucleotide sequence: TGTGCCAGCAGCATAGCTAGCGGGGGAGATACGCAGTATTTT. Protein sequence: CASSIASGGDTQYF.

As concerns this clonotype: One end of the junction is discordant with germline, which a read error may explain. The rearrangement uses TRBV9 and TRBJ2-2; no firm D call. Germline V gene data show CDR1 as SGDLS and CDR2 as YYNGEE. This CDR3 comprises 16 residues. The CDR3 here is CASSVGRASNTGELFF. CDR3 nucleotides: TGTGCCAGCAGCGTAGGTCGGGCATCCAACACCGGTGAGCTGTTTTTT.

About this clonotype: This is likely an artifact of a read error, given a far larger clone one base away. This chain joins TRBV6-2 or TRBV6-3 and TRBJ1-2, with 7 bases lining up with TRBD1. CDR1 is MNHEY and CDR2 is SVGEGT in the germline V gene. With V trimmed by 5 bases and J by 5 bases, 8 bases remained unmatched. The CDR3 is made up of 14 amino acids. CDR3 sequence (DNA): TGTGCCAGCAGTGACCCCGGGACAGTTTATGGCTACACCTTC. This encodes CASSDPGTVYGYTF.

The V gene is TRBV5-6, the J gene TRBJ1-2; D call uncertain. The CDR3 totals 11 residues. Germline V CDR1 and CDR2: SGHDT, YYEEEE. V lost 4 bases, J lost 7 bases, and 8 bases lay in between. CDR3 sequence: CASSRACGYTF. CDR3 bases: TGTGCCAGCAGCCGGGCCTGTGGCTACACCTTC.

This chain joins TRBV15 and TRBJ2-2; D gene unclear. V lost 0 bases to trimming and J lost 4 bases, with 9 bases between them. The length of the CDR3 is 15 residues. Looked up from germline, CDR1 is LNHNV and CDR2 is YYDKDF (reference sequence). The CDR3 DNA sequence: TGTGCCACCAGCAGAGAACGCTTGATCACCGGGGAGCTGTTTTTT. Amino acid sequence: CATSRERLITGELFF.

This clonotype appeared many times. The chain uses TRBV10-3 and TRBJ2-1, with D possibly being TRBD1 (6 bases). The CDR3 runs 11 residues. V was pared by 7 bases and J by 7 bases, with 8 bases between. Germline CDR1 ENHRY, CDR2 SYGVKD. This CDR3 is CAITGDNEQFF. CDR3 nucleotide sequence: TGTGCCATCACAGGGGATAATGAGCAGTTCTTC.

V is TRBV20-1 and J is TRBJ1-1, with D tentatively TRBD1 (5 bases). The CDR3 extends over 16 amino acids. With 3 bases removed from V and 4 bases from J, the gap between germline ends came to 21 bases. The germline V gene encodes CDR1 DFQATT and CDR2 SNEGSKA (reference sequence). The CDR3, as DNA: TGCAGTGCTAGGGTTACGGGGCTGGGGATGAGCACTGAAGCTTTCTTT. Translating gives CSARVTGLGMSTEAFF.

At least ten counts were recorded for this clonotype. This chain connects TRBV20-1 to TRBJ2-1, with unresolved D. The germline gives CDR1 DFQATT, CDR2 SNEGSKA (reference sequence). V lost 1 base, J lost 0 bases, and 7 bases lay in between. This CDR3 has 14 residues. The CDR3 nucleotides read TGCAGTGCTAGAGTATTCGGCTCCTACAATGAGCAGTTCTTC. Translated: CSARVFGSYNEQFF.

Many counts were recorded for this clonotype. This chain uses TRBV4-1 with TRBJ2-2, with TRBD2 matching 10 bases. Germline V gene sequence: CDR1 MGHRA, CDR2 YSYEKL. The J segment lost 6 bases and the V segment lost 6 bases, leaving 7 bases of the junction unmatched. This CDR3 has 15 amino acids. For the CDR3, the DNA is TGCGCCAGCAGGGAGTTAGCGGGAGGTTCCGGGGAGCTGTTTTTT. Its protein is CASRELAGGSGELFF.

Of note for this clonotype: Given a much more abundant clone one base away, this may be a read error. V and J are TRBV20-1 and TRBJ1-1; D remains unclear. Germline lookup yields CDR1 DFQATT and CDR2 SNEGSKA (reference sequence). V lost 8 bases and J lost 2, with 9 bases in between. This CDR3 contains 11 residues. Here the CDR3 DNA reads TGCAGTTCCTCACCAAACACTGAAGCTTTCTTT. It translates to CSSSPNTEAFF.

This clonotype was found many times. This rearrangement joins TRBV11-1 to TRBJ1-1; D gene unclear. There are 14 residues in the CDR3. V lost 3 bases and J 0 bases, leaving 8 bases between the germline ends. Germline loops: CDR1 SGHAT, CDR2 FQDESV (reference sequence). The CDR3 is CASSFPGVNTEAFF. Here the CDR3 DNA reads TGTGCCAGCAGCTTCCCAGGAGTGAACACTGAAGCTTTCTTT.

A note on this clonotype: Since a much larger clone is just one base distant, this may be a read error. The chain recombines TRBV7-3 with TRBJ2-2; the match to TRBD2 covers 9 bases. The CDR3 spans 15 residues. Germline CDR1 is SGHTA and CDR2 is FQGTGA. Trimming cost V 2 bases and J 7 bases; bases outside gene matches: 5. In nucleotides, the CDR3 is TGTGCCAGCAGCTTATTAGCGGGAGTGGACGGGGAGCTGTTTTTT. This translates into CASSLLAGVDGELFF.

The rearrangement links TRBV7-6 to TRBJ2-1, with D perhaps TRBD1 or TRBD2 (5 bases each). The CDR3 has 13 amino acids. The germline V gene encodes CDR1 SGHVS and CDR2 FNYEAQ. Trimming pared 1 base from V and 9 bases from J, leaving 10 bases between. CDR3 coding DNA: TGTGCCAGCAGCTTAGTGGTGAGGGGTGAGCAGTTCTTC. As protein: CASSLVVRGEQFF.

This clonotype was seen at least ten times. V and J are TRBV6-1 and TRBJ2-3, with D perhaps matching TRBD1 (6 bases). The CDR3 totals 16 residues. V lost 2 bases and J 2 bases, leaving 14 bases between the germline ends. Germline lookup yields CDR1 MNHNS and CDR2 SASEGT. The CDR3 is CASSELAQGLTDTQYF. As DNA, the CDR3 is TGTGCCAGCAGTGAACTGGCTCAGGGGCTCACAGATACGCAGTATTTT.

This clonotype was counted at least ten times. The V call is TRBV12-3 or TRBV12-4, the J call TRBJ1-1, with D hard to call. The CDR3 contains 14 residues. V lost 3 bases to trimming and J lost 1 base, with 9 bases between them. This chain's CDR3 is CASSFGRPNTEAFF. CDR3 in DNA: TGTGCCAGCAGTTTCGGTAGGCCGAACACTGAAGCTTTCTTT.

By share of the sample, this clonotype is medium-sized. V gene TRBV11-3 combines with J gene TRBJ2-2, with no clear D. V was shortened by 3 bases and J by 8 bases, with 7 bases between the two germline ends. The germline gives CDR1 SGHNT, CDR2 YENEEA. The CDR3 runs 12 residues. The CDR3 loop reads CASSFSRGELFF. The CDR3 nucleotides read TGTGCCAGCAGCTTTTCCCGTGGGGAGCTGTTTTTT.

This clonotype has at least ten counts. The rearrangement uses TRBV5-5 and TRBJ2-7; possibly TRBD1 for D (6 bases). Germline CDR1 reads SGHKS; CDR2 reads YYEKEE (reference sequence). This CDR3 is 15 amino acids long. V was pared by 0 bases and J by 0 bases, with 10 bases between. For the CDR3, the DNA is TGTGCCAGCAGCTTGGCGGCAGGGGACTCCTACGAGCAGTACTTC. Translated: CASSLAAGDSYEQYF.

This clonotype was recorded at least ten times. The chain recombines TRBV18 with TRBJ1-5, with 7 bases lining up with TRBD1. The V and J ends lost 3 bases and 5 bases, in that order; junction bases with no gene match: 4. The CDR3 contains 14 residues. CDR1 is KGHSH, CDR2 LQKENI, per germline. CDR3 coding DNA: TGTGCCAGCTCACCGAGCACAGGGGATCAGCCCCAGCATTTT. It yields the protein CASSPSTGDQPQHF.

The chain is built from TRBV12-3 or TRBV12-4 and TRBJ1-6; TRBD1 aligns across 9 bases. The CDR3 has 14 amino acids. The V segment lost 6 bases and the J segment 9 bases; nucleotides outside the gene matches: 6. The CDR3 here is CASSLQGALSPLHF. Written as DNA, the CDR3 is TGTGCCAGCAGCTTACAGGGGGCTCTTTCACCCCTCCACTTT.

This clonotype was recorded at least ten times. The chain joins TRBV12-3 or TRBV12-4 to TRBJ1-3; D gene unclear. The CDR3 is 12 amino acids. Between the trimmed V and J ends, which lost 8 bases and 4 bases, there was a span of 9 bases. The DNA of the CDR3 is TGTGCCAGCCAATCCCAAGGAAACACCATATATTTT. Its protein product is CASQSQGNTIYF.

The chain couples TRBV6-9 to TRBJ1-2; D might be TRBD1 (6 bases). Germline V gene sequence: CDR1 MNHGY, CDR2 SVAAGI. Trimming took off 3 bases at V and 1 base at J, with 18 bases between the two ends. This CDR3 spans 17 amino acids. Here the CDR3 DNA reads TGTGCCAGCAGTTACGGGGGACATGTCCGGATTAACTATGGCTACACCTTC. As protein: CASSYGGHVRINYGYTF.

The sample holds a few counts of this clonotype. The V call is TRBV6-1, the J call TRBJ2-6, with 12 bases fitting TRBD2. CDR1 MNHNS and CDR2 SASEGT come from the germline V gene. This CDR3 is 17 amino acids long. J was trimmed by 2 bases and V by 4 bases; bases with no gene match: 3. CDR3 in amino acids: CASSGTSGTAGANVLTF. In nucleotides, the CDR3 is TGTGCCAGCAGTGGGACTAGCGGGACGGCTGGGGCCAACGTCCTGACTTTC.